This is a list of T cell receptor beta chains from one sample in a study of shared clonotypes between healthy human individuals. This table comes from immunoSEQ multiplex PCR, and its TCRdb copy is limited to in-frame clones, with some not included. This sample has about 450,000 clones; about 80% occur once, and the top ten carry less than 15%. Sample: PBMCs. Receptor source: a woman in her thirties or forties in good health. Some clones in this sample may be carry-over from other donors' samples. The CDR3 runs from the conserved cysteine through the conserved F or W. A D gene is named only where the DNA matches it firmly. Not all rows give a size; the values are once, few, many and, for expanded clones, a class.

v_call: TRBV5-1; clone_size: NA; j_call: TRBJ2-3; d_call: TRBD2; cdr3_nt: TGCGCCAGCAGCCCAAGACTAGCGGGAGCCGCAGATACGCAGTATTTT; cdr3_aa: CASSPRLAGAADTQYF
v_call: TRBV30; clone_size: NA; j_call: TRBJ1-6; d_call: NA; cdr3_nt: TGTGCCTGGAGTGTTGGGACACTTCATTCACCCCTCCACTTT; cdr3_aa: CAWSVGTLHSPLHF
v_call: TRBV14; clone_size: NA; j_call: TRBJ2-5; d_call: NA; cdr3_nt: TGTGCCAGCAGCCCCCTACTAGCTCAGAGAGGGGAGACCCAGTACTTC; cdr3_aa: CASSPLLAQRGETQYF
v_call: TRBV28; clone_size: few; j_call: TRBJ1-2; d_call: TRBD1; cdr3_nt: TGTGCCAGCAGTCTAAATTCAAGACAGGGCAACTATGGCTACACCTTC; cdr3_aa: CASSLNSRQGNYGYTF
v_call: TRBV23-1; clone_size: few; j_call: TRBJ2-7; d_call: NA; cdr3_nt: TGCGCCAGCAGTCATCCCGACAGAGCCTACGAGCAGTACTTC; cdr3_aa: CASSHPDRAYEQYF
v_call: TRBV5-4; clone_size: NA; j_call: TRBJ2-7; d_call: TRBD2; cdr3_nt: TGTGCCAGCAGCCGGGGGACTAGCGGGGGGTACGAGCAGTACTTC; cdr3_aa: CASSRGTSGGYEQYF
v_call: TRBV14; clone_size: NA; j_call: TRBJ2-6; d_call: NA; cdr3_nt: TGTGCCAGCAGCGCCCATTCTGGGGCCAACGTCCTGACTTTC; cdr3_aa: CASSAHSGANVLTF
v_call: TRBV5-4; clone_size: NA; j_call: TRBJ2-7; d_call: NA; cdr3_nt: TGTGCCCCCTTACCCCCCAAGGATTCCTACGAGCAGTACTTC; cdr3_aa: CAPLPPKDSYEQYF
v_call: TRBV2; clone_size: NA; j_call: TRBJ2-2; d_call: TRBD2; cdr3_nt: TGTGCTTCCCGGTCGGGGACTACCAACACCGGGGAGCTGTTTTTT; cdr3_aa: CASRSGTTNTGELFF
v_call: TRBV6-6; clone_size: NA; j_call: TRBJ1-6; d_call: NA; cdr3_nt: TGTGCCAGCAGTTACCATGACCCAGAGAATTCACCCCTCCACTTT; cdr3_aa: CASSYHDPENSPLHF
v_call: TRBV7-3; clone_size: NA; j_call: TRBJ2-6; d_call: NA; cdr3_nt: TGTGCCAGCAGCTCTCCCGGCGGGACGGAGGCTGGGGCCAACGTCCTGACTTTC; cdr3_aa: CASSSPGGTEAGANVLTF
v_call: TRBV6-6; clone_size: NA; j_call: TRBJ2-1; d_call: NA; cdr3_nt: TGTGCCAGCACCCCTGGCGGAGACACCTACGATGAGCAGTTCTTC; cdr3_aa: CASTPGGDTYDEQFF
v_call: TRBV5-1; clone_size: NA; j_call: TRBJ2-3; d_call: TRBD2; cdr3_nt: TGCGCCAGCAGCTTTCTAGCGGGAGGGCCGGCAGATACGCAGTATTTT; cdr3_aa: CASSFLAGGPADTQYF
v_call: TRBV15; clone_size: NA; j_call: TRBJ2-7; d_call: NA; cdr3_nt: TGTGCCACCCAAAAAGGGCCCGAGCAGTACTTC; cdr3_aa: CATQKGPEQYF
v_call: TRBV28; clone_size: NA; j_call: TRBJ1-4; d_call: TRBD1; cdr3_nt: TGTGCCAGCAGTTCAGGGACAGGGGGCTTTACGGCTAATGAAAAACTGTTTTTT; cdr3_aa: CASSSGTGGFTANEKLFF
v_call: TRBV7-2; clone_size: once; j_call: TRBJ2-5; d_call: TRBD2; cdr3_nt: TGTGCCAGCACCAAGACTAGCGGGCCCCAAGAGACCCAGTACTTC; cdr3_aa: CASTKTSGPQETQYF
v_call: TRBV7-2; clone_size: NA; j_call: TRBJ2-1; d_call: NA; cdr3_nt: TGTGCCAGCAGCTTATACAGGGCAAACAATGAGCAGTTCTTC; cdr3_aa: CASSLYRANNEQFF
v_call: TRBV6-1; clone_size: NA; j_call: TRBJ2-1; d_call: TRBD2; cdr3_nt: TGTGCCAGCAGTGAAGGAGACGGGAGGGTATATGAGCAGTTCTTC; cdr3_aa: CASSEGDGRVYEQFF
v_call: TRBV18; clone_size: once; j_call: TRBJ2-6; d_call: TRBD1; cdr3_nt: TGTGCCAGCTCCCTCTTCGCGGGACAGGGCCACTCTGGGGCCAACGTCCTGACTTTC; cdr3_aa: CASSLFAGQGHSGANVLTF
v_call: TRBV9; clone_size: NA; j_call: TRBJ1-3; d_call: NA; cdr3_nt: TGTGCCAGCAGCGTAGCTGCGGTCTCTGGAAACACCATATATTTT; cdr3_aa: CASSVAAVSGNTIYF
v_call: TRBV14; clone_size: NA; j_call: TRBJ2-1; d_call: TRBD2; cdr3_nt: TGTGCCAGCAGCCAAGAGGCTAGCGGAGATGAGCAGTTCTTC; cdr3_aa: CASSQEASGDEQFF
v_call: TRBV15; clone_size: NA; j_call: TRBJ2-3; d_call: TRBD2; cdr3_nt: TGTGCCACCAGCATACTAGCGGGAGTTAAGACAGATACGCAGTATTTT; cdr3_aa: CATSILAGVKTDTQYF
v_call: TRBV7-9; clone_size: NA; j_call: TRBJ2-5; d_call: TRBD2; cdr3_nt: TGTGCCAGCAGCTCGCTAGCGGGAGTCACACAGGAGACCCAGTACTTC; cdr3_aa: CASSSLAGVTQETQYF
v_call: TRBV6-1; clone_size: NA; j_call: TRBJ1-1; d_call: NA; cdr3_nt: TGTGCCAGCAGTCGGGACACCGCTGAAGCTTTCTTT; cdr3_aa: CASSRDTAEAFF
v_call: TRBV2; clone_size: NA; j_call: TRBJ2-7; d_call: NA; cdr3_nt: TGTGCCAGCAGGAAGGGGGTCAGCAGCGAGCAGTACTTC; cdr3_aa: CASRKGVSSEQYF
v_call: TRBV9; clone_size: NA; j_call: TRBJ1-2; d_call: NA; cdr3_nt: TGTGCCAGCACCCCCAGCCCAGGTGGGATCTTAGGCTACACCTTC; cdr3_aa: CASTPSPGGILGYTF
v_call: TRBV4-1; clone_size: NA; j_call: TRBJ1-1; d_call: NA; cdr3_nt: TGCGCCAGCAGCCAAGATCCGGCGGACCGGATGAACACTGAAGCTTTCTTT; cdr3_aa: CASSQDPADRMNTEAFF
v_call: TRBV28; clone_size: once; j_call: TRBJ1-5; d_call: NA; cdr3_nt: TGTGCCAGCAGTGTGGGGGGGATCAATCAGCCCCAGCATTTT; cdr3_aa: CASSVGGINQPQHF
v_call: TRBV9; clone_size: once; j_call: TRBJ2-1; d_call: NA; cdr3_nt: TGTGCCAGCAGCGTAGGCCGGGGAGACAATGAGCAGTTCTTC; cdr3_aa: CASSVGRGDNEQFF
v_call: TRBV15; clone_size: few; j_call: TRBJ2-1; d_call: TRBD2; cdr3_nt: TGTGCCACCAGCCTAGCGGGAGGGGGGCGCAATGAGCAGTTCTTC; cdr3_aa: CATSLAGGGRNEQFF
v_call: TRBV7-9; clone_size: few; j_call: TRBJ2-1; d_call: NA; cdr3_nt: TGTGCCAGCAGCTTAAGGGCCGACAGCTCCTACAATGAGCAGTTCTTC; cdr3_aa: CASSLRADSSYNEQFF
v_call: TRBV28; clone_size: NA; j_call: TRBJ2-7; d_call: NA; cdr3_nt: TGTGCCAGCACAACAGGGTCCTACGAGCAGTACTTC; cdr3_aa: CASTTGSYEQYF
v_call: TRBV28; clone_size: once; j_call: TRBJ1-4; d_call: TRBD1; cdr3_nt: TGTGCCAGCGCTTTTGCCGGGACAGGTGGCGAAAAACTGTTTTTT; cdr3_aa: CASAFAGTGGEKLFF
v_call: TRBV6-4; clone_size: NA; j_call: TRBJ2-3; d_call: TRBD1; cdr3_nt: TGTGCCAGCAGTGACGGGACAGGGGGCACAGATACGCAGTATTTT; cdr3_aa: CASSDGTGGTDTQYF
v_call: TRBV6-4; clone_size: NA; j_call: TRBJ1-2; d_call: TRBD1; cdr3_nt: TGTGCCAGCAGTGAAGATTCTGAGGGGACAGGCGCCTCTGGCTACACCTTC; cdr3_aa: CASSEDSEGTGASGYTF
v_call: TRBV2; clone_size: NA; j_call: TRBJ2-6; d_call: TRBD1; cdr3_nt: TGTGCCAGCAGTGGAGGACAGGGGAACCCTGGGGCCAACGTCCTGACTTTC; cdr3_aa: CASSGGQGNPGANVLTF
v_call: TRBV7-9; clone_size: NA; j_call: TRBJ2-2; d_call: NA; cdr3_nt: TGTGCCAGCAGTTCCCAAGGGGTCGGGGAGCTGTTTTTT; cdr3_aa: CASSSQGVGELFF
v_call: TRBV4-2; clone_size: many; j_call: TRBJ2-5; d_call: TRBD2; cdr3_nt: TGTGCCAGCAGCCAGGCGGGACTAGCGGGGCTTGGCGAAGAGACCCAGTACTTC; cdr3_aa: CASSQAGLAGLGEETQYF
v_call: TRBV15; clone_size: NA; j_call: TRBJ1-1; d_call: NA; cdr3_nt: TGTGCCACCAGCAGACAGCGGATTGCGGCTGAAGCTTTCTTT; cdr3_aa: CATSRQRIAAEAFF
v_call: TRBV29-1; clone_size: NA; j_call: TRBJ2-1; d_call: NA; cdr3_nt: TGCAGCGTAGCCACCTACAATGAGCAGTTCTTC; cdr3_aa: CSVATYNEQFF
v_call: TRBV28; clone_size: NA; j_call: TRBJ1-5; d_call: NA; cdr3_nt: TGTGCCAGCAGTTTCAGTGGCAATCAGCCCCAGCATTTT; cdr3_aa: CASSFSGNQPQHF
v_call: TRBV5-1; clone_size: NA; j_call: TRBJ2-7; d_call: NA; cdr3_nt: TGCGCCAGCAGCTTGGTGGAGTCCTACGAGCAGTACTTC; cdr3_aa: CASSLVESYEQYF
v_call: TRBV7-9; clone_size: NA; j_call: TRBJ2-4; d_call: NA; cdr3_nt: TGTGCCAGCAGTCGTCCGGGACCTATTGTCCCTTACTTC; cdr3_aa: CASSRPGPIVPYF
v_call: TRBV28; clone_size: few; j_call: TRBJ2-6; d_call: NA; cdr3_nt: TGTGCCAGCACGGGGGCGGTGGACGGGGCCAACGTCCTGACTTTC; cdr3_aa: CASTGAVDGANVLTF
v_call: TRBV5-1; clone_size: NA; j_call: TRBJ1-1; d_call: NA; cdr3_nt: TGCGCCAGCTTCGAACCCGGGACACAAGCTTTCTTT; cdr3_aa: CASFEPGTQAFF
v_call: TRBV10-3; clone_size: NA; j_call: TRBJ2-3; d_call: NA; cdr3_nt: TGTGCCATCAGTGTTGGCCCCTCGTCGACAGATACGCAGTATTTT; cdr3_aa: CAISVGPSSTDTQYF
v_call: TRBV5-1; clone_size: NA; j_call: TRBJ2-5; d_call: NA; cdr3_nt: TGCGCCAGCAGCTCAGGGAGGGGGGCACAAGAGACCCAGTACTTC; cdr3_aa: CASSSGRGAQETQYF
v_call: TRBV29-1; clone_size: NA; j_call: TRBJ2-3; d_call: TRBD2; cdr3_nt: TGCAGCGCTGCAGCGGGGGGGAGGGTAGATACGCAGTATTTT; cdr3_aa: CSAAAGGRVDTQYF
v_call: TRBV28; clone_size: NA; j_call: TRBJ2-3; d_call: TRBD2; cdr3_nt: TGTGCCAGCAGGACTAGCGGCCCGAGGGGTGAGCAGTATTTT; cdr3_aa: CASRTSGPRGEQYF
v_call: TRBV7-8; clone_size: NA; j_call: TRBJ2-1; d_call: TRBD2; cdr3_nt: TGTGCCAGCAGCTTACTAGCGGGATTCGGTTACAATGAGCAGTTCTTC; cdr3_aa: CASSLLAGFGYNEQFF
v_call: TRBV14; clone_size: NA; j_call: TRBJ2-5; d_call: NA; cdr3_nt: TGTGCCAGCAGCCTTATTCGGTGGGGAAAACAAGAGACCCAGTACTTC; cdr3_aa: CASSLIRWGKQETQYF
v_call: TRBV6-1; clone_size: NA; j_call: TRBJ1-2; d_call: NA; cdr3_nt: TGTGCCAGCAGTGATAAAAGGTTGAACTATGGCTACACCTTC; cdr3_aa: CASSDKRLNYGYTF
v_call: TRBV14; clone_size: few; j_call: TRBJ2-2; d_call: NA; cdr3_nt: TGTGCCAGCAGCCAATTGTTTGGGGCCGGGGAGCTGTTTTTT; cdr3_aa: CASSQLFGAGELFF
v_call: TRBV28; clone_size: NA; j_call: TRBJ2-3; d_call: NA; cdr3_nt: TGTGCCAGCAGTCCGCGGTCCTCCTTAGGCACAGATACGCAGTATTTT; cdr3_aa: CASSPRSSLGTDTQYF
v_call: TRBV6-1; clone_size: NA; j_call: TRBJ2-5; d_call: TRBD1; cdr3_nt: TGTGCCAGCACCCTCCTGGGACAGGCCCAAGAGACCCAGTACTTC; cdr3_aa: CASTLLGQAQETQYF
v_call: TRBV5-1; clone_size: NA; j_call: TRBJ2-7; d_call: NA; cdr3_nt: TGCGCCAGCAGCCGTGACACATCCGAGCAGTACTTC; cdr3_aa: CASSRDTSEQYF
v_call: TRBV18; clone_size: NA; j_call: TRBJ2-3; d_call: TRBD2; cdr3_nt: TGTGCCAGCTCCCCCCGGGGGGGTCAAACAGATACGCAGTATTTT; cdr3_aa: CASSPRGGQTDTQYF
v_call: TRBV7-9; clone_size: NA; j_call: TRBJ2-4; d_call: TRBD1; cdr3_nt: TGTGCCAGCAGCTCCAGGGGAGACAGGGTTCAGTACTTC; cdr3_aa: CASSSRGDRVQYF
v_call: TRBV7-2; clone_size: once; j_call: TRBJ1-5; d_call: TRBD1; cdr3_nt: TGTGCCAGCACCCCGGGACAGAATCAGCCCCAGCATTTT; cdr3_aa: CASTPGQNQPQHF